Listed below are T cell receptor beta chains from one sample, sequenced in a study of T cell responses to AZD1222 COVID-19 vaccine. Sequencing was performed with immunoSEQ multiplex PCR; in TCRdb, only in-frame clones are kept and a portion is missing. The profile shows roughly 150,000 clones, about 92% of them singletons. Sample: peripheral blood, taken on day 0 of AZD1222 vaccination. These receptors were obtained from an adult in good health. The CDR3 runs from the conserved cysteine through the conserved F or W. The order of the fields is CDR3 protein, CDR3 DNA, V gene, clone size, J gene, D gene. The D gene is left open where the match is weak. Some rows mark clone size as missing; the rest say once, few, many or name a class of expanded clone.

CDR3 protein: CASSTWDSNYGYTF; CDR3 DNA: TGTGCCAGTAGTACTTGGGACAGCAACTATGGCTACACCTTC; V gene: TRBV19; clone size: .; J gene: TRBJ1-2; D gene: TRBD1
CDR3 protein: CASSLETGGGLSYGYTF; CDR3 DNA: TGTGCCAGCAGTTTAGAGACAGGGGGCGGGCTTTCCTATGGCTACACCTTC; V gene: TRBV28; clone size: few; J gene: TRBJ1-2; D gene: TRBD1
CDR3 protein: CASSLDREQPQHF; CDR3 DNA: TGTGCCAGCAGCTTGGACAGGGAACAGCCCCAGCATTTT; V gene: TRBV7-3; clone size: .; J gene: TRBJ1-5; D gene: TRBD1
CDR3 protein: CASSLGGIHQETQYF; CDR3 DNA: TGTGCCAGCAGCCTCGGGGGGATTCACCAAGAGACCCAGTACTTC; V gene: TRBV5-5; clone size: .; J gene: TRBJ2-5; D gene: TRBD2
CDR3 protein: CAWRWSTDTQYF; CDR3 DNA: TGTGCCTGGAGGTGGAGCACAGATACGCAGTATTTT; V gene: TRBV30; clone size: .; J gene: TRBJ2-3; D gene: .
CDR3 protein: CASSLAEGQGWTGELFF; CDR3 DNA: TGCGCCAGCAGCTTGGCAGAAGGACAGGGTTGGACCGGGGAGCTGTTTTTT; V gene: TRBV5-1; clone size: .; J gene: TRBJ2-2; D gene: TRBD1
CDR3 protein: CASSLGLASYEQYF; CDR3 DNA: TGTGCCAGCAGCTTGGGACTAGCATCCTACGAGCAGTACTTC; V gene: TRBV5-4; clone size: .; J gene: TRBJ2-7; D gene: TRBD2
CDR3 protein: CASSLGGGGYGYTF; CDR3 DNA: TGTGCCAGCAGTTTAGGGGGCGGTGGCTATGGCTACACCTTC; V gene: TRBV28; clone size: .; J gene: TRBJ1-2; D gene: .
CDR3 protein: CASRSTGGHYNEQFF; CDR3 DNA: TGTGCCAGCAGATCCACAGGGGGCCACTACAATGAGCAGTTCTTC; V gene: TRBV6-5; clone size: .; J gene: TRBJ2-1; D gene: TRBD1
CDR3 protein: CASSQVWTSGGYTGELFF; CDR3 DNA: TGCGCCAGCAGCCAAGTCTGGACTAGCGGGGGGTACACCGGGGAGCTGTTTTTT; V gene: TRBV4-3; clone size: .; J gene: TRBJ2-2; D gene: TRBD2
CDR3 protein: CASSSLGYANEKLFF; CDR3 DNA: TGTGCCAGCAGTTCTTTAGGGTACGCTAATGAAAAACTGTTTTTT; V gene: TRBV28; clone size: .; J gene: TRBJ1-4; D gene: .
CDR3 protein: CASSPGQSFPYGYTF; CDR3 DNA: TGTGCCAGCAGCCCGGGACAGTCATTTCCTTATGGCTACACCTTC; V gene: TRBV4-2; clone size: .; J gene: TRBJ1-2; D gene: TRBD1
CDR3 protein: CASSVLTLQTQYF; CDR3 DNA: TGTGCCAGCAGCGTATTGACCTTGCAGACCCAGTACTTC; V gene: TRBV9; clone size: .; J gene: TRBJ2-5; D gene: .
CDR3 protein: CASSYWGSGELFF; CDR3 DNA: TGTGCCAGCAGTTACTGGGGCTCCGGGGAGCTGTTTTTT; V gene: TRBV6-2/TRBV6-3; clone size: once; J gene: TRBJ2-2; D gene: .
CDR3 protein: CASSLLAVRRSEQYF; CDR3 DNA: TGTGCCAGCAGTTTGTTGGCTGTGAGACGGAGCGAGCAGTACTTC; V gene: TRBV27; clone size: .; J gene: TRBJ2-7; D gene: .
CDR3 protein: CASSPAAGYNSPLHF; CDR3 DNA: TGTGCCAGCTCACCAGCCGCGGGGTATAATTCACCCCTCCACTTT; V gene: TRBV18; clone size: .; J gene: TRBJ1-6; D gene: .
CDR3 protein: CASSYGNEQFF; CDR3 DNA: TGTGCCAGCAGTTATGGTAATGAGCAGTTCTTC; V gene: TRBV6-2/TRBV6-3; clone size: once; J gene: TRBJ2-1; D gene: .
CDR3 protein: CASSRTGANYGYTF; CDR3 DNA: TGTGCCAGCAGCAGGACAGGGGCTAACTATGGCTACACCTTC; V gene: TRBV2; clone size: .; J gene: TRBJ1-2; D gene: TRBD1
CDR3 protein: CASSLAFFSYEQYF; CDR3 DNA: TGTGCCAGCAGCTTAGCTTTTTTCTCCTACGAGCAGTACTTC; V gene: TRBV11-1; clone size: .; J gene: TRBJ2-7; D gene: .
CDR3 protein: CASKGMTVSGTEAFF; CDR3 DNA: TGTGCCAGCAAAGGAATGACAGTATCGGGTACTGAAGCTTTCTTT; V gene: TRBV19; clone size: .; J gene: TRBJ1-1; D gene: .
CDR3 protein: CASSLLARGNNSPLHF; CDR3 DNA: TGTGCCAGCAGCTTACTTGCCAGGGGAAATAATTCACCCCTCCACTTT; V gene: TRBV7-3; clone size: .; J gene: TRBJ1-6; D gene: .
CDR3 protein: CASSTLAGEETQYF; CDR3 DNA: TGTGCCAGTAGTACACTAGCGGGGGAAGAGACCCAGTACTTC; V gene: TRBV19; clone size: .; J gene: TRBJ2-5; D gene: TRBD2
CDR3 protein: CSVAGPTF; CDR3 DNA: TGCAGCGTTGCAGGGCCAACCTTC; V gene: TRBV29-1; clone size: .; J gene: TRBJ1-2; D gene: .
CDR3 protein: CASSRLLLEAFF; CDR3 DNA: TGTGCCAGCAGCCGACTTCTTCTGGAAGCTTTCTTT; V gene: TRBV2; clone size: .; J gene: TRBJ1-1; D gene: .
CDR3 protein: CASSSGTGLNTIYF; CDR3 DNA: TGTGCCAGCAGCTCAGGGACAGGGTTGAACACCATATATTTT; V gene: TRBV7-3; clone size: .; J gene: TRBJ1-3; D gene: TRBD1
CDR3 protein: CASSLDFNEQFF; CDR3 DNA: TGCGCCAGCAGCTTGGATTTTAATGAGCAGTTCTTC; V gene: TRBV5-1; clone size: once; J gene: TRBJ2-1; D gene: .
CDR3 protein: CASSLDLNKGVGYTF; CDR3 DNA: TGTGCCAGCAGCTTAGACTTAAATAAAGGGGTCGGCTACACCTTC; V gene: TRBV7-2; clone size: .; J gene: TRBJ1-2; D gene: .
CDR3 protein: CASSIVGGKGYNEQFF; CDR3 DNA: TGTGCCAGTAGTATAGTCGGGGGGAAGGGATACAATGAGCAGTTCTTC; V gene: TRBV19; clone size: .; J gene: TRBJ2-1; D gene: TRBD2
CDR3 protein: CASIPGGFFYGYTF; CDR3 DNA: TGTGCCAGCATACCAGGGGGTTTTTTCTATGGCTACACCTTC; V gene: TRBV7-9; clone size: .; J gene: TRBJ1-2; D gene: TRBD1
CDR3 protein: CASSDGGMNYYGYTF; CDR3 DNA: TGTGCCAGCAGTGACGGAGGAATGAATTACTATGGCTACACCTTC; V gene: TRBV2; clone size: .; J gene: TRBJ1-2; D gene: .
CDR3 protein: CASSPDGGLVDKAFF; CDR3 DNA: TGTGCCAGCAGCCCAGATGGAGGGTTAGTGGATAAAGCTTTCTTT; V gene: TRBV7-2; clone size: .; J gene: TRBJ1-1; D gene: .
CDR3 protein: CASSRSGGAQYF; CDR3 DNA: TGCGCCAGCAGCCGTAGCGGGGGGGCCCAGTACTTC; V gene: TRBV4-1; clone size: .; J gene: TRBJ2-5; D gene: TRBD2
CDR3 protein: CASSQEWTQYF; CDR3 DNA: TGTGCCAGCAGCCAAGAGTGGACCCAGTACTTC; V gene: TRBV3-1/TRBV3-2; clone size: .; J gene: TRBJ2-5; D gene: .
CDR3 protein: CASSQDLHGGITYEQYF; CDR3 DNA: TGTGCCAGCAGCCAAGATCTTCACGGGGGGATAACCTACGAGCAGTACTTC; V gene: TRBV3-1/TRBV3-2; clone size: .; J gene: TRBJ2-7; D gene: TRBD2
CDR3 protein: CATSRDGGAGNEKLFF; CDR3 DNA: TGTGCCACCAGCAGAGATGGGGGGGCGGGAAATGAAAAACTGTTTTTT; V gene: TRBV15; clone size: .; J gene: TRBJ1-4; D gene: .
CDR3 protein: CASSPGGLPNTEAFF; CDR3 DNA: TGTGCCAGCAGCCCGGGGGGGCTCCCGAACACTGAAGCTTTCTTT; V gene: TRBV3-1/TRBV3-2; clone size: .; J gene: TRBJ1-1; D gene: .
CDR3 protein: CASSSDTMYGYTF; CDR3 DNA: TGTGCCAGCAGCTCCGACACGATGTATGGCTACACCTTC; V gene: TRBV7-3; clone size: .; J gene: TRBJ1-2; D gene: .
CDR3 protein: CASSARTGSLAFF; CDR3 DNA: TGTGCCAGCAGCGCAAGGACAGGGTCTCTAGCTTTCTTT; V gene: TRBV7-9; clone size: .; J gene: TRBJ1-1; D gene: TRBD1
CDR3 protein: CSVGPGHLDSPLHF; CDR3 DNA: TGCAGCGTTGGTCCGGGACACTTGGACTCACCCCTCCACTTT; V gene: TRBV29-1; clone size: .; J gene: TRBJ1-6; D gene: .
CDR3 protein: CAISGWTNTEAFF; CDR3 DNA: TGTGCCATCAGTGGCTGGACGAACACTGAAGCTTTCTTT; V gene: TRBV10-3; clone size: .; J gene: TRBJ1-1; D gene: .
CDR3 protein: CAWRRGTTYEQYF; CDR3 DNA: TGTGCCTGGAGACGCGGGACTACTTACGAGCAGTACTTC; V gene: TRBV30; clone size: .; J gene: TRBJ2-7; D gene: TRBD2
CDR3 protein: CASTPHPGSYEQYF; CDR3 DNA: TGTGCCAGCACCCCTCACCCAGGGTCCTACGAGCAGTACTTC; V gene: TRBV5-5; clone size: .; J gene: TRBJ2-7; D gene: .
CDR3 protein: CASSVQVHNEQFF; CDR3 DNA: TGTGCCAGCAGCGTCCAAGTACACAATGAGCAGTTCTTC; V gene: TRBV9; clone size: .; J gene: TRBJ2-1; D gene: .
CDR3 protein: CASKPSGIQETQYF; CDR3 DNA: TGTGCCAGCAAACCCAGCGGGATCCAAGAGACCCAGTACTTC; V gene: TRBV7-9; clone size: .; J gene: TRBJ2-5; D gene: TRBD2
CDR3 protein: CASSVDRIATYNEQFF; CDR3 DNA: TGTGCCAGCAGTGTCGACAGAATAGCCACCTACAATGAGCAGTTCTTC; V gene: TRBV6-1; clone size: .; J gene: TRBJ2-1; D gene: .
CDR3 protein: CASSQTLAFGFNEQYF; CDR3 DNA: TGTGCCAGCAGCCAGACTCTAGCGTTCGGGTTTAACGAGCAGTACTTC; V gene: TRBV28; clone size: .; J gene: TRBJ2-7; D gene: .
CDR3 protein: CATSNRAFYGYTF; CDR3 DNA: TGTGCCACCAGCAACAGGGCTTTCTATGGCTACACCTTC; V gene: TRBV24-1; clone size: .; J gene: TRBJ1-2; D gene: .
CDR3 protein: CASSQDRGSYYVLYGYTF; CDR3 DNA: TGTGCCAGCAGCCAAGATAGGGGGAGCTACTACGTCCTATATGGCTACACCTTC; V gene: TRBV14; clone size: .; J gene: TRBJ1-2; D gene: .
CDR3 protein: CASSWESQGQKLFF; CDR3 DNA: TGTGCCAGCAGTTGGGAGTCTCAGGGGCAAAAACTGTTTTTT; V gene: TRBV2; clone size: .; J gene: TRBJ1-4; D gene: .
CDR3 protein: CASRPGQGFNQPQHF; CDR3 DNA: TGTGCCAGCAGACCGGGACAGGGCTTTAATCAGCCCCAGCATTTT; V gene: TRBV6-5; clone size: .; J gene: TRBJ1-5; D gene: TRBD1
CDR3 protein: CASSVARGRAELETQYF; CDR3 DNA: TGTGCCAGCAGCGTAGCTCGGGGCAGGGCGGAATTGGAGACCCAGTACTTC; V gene: TRBV9; clone size: .; J gene: TRBJ2-5; D gene: .
CDR3 protein: CAISERLTKVYGYTF; CDR3 DNA: TGTGCCATCAGTGAACGGTTAACTAAGGTCTATGGCTACACCTTC; V gene: TRBV10-3; clone size: .; J gene: TRBJ1-2; D gene: .
CDR3 protein: CASSSGVSYEQYF; CDR3 DNA: TGTGCCAGCAGTTCGGGGGTCTCCTACGAGCAGTACTTC; V gene: TRBV6-2/TRBV6-3; clone size: .; J gene: TRBJ2-7; D gene: .
CDR3 protein: CSVAGQRIHTEAFF; CDR3 DNA: TGCAGCGTTGCGGGACAGCGAATTCACACTGAAGCTTTCTTT; V gene: TRBV29-1; clone size: .; J gene: TRBJ1-1; D gene: TRBD1
CDR3 protein: CASSPSPGPSRNEQFF; CDR3 DNA: TGTGCCAGCAGCCCCTCGCCGGGCCCCTCCCGAAATGAGCAGTTCTTC; V gene: TRBV11-1; clone size: .; J gene: TRBJ2-1; D gene: .
CDR3 protein: CAWDTGEGSPLHF; CDR3 DNA: TGTGCCTGGGATACAGGGGAGGGTTCACCCCTCCACTTT; V gene: TRBV30; clone size: .; J gene: TRBJ1-6; D gene: TRBD1
CDR3 protein: CASCGGLFETQYF; CDR3 DNA: TGTGCCAGCTGCGGGGGGTTGTTCGAGACCCAGTACTTC; V gene: TRBV12-3/TRBV12-4; clone size: .; J gene: TRBJ2-5; D gene: TRBD2
CDR3 protein: CARSLDTSNSPLHF; CDR3 DNA: TGTGCCAGAAGCTTGGACACATCTAATTCACCCCTCCACTTT; V gene: TRBV5-3; clone size: .; J gene: TRBJ1-6; D gene: .
CDR3 protein: CATSDRSGTKNGYTF; CDR3 DNA: TGTGCCACCAGTGATCGAAGTGGGACTAAGAATGGCTACACCTTC; V gene: TRBV24-1; clone size: .; J gene: TRBJ1-2; D gene: .
CDR3 protein: CASSLRRGGTDTQYF; CDR3 DNA: TGTGCCAGCAGCTTAAGGCGGGGGGGCACAGATACGCAGTATTTT; V gene: TRBV11-2; clone size: once; J gene: TRBJ2-3; D gene: TRBD2